The 28 T cell receptor beta chains listed next were all sequenced from one sample in a study of blood T cell repertoires in COVID-19. Assay used: immunoSEQ multiplex PCR; TCRdb lists only in-frame clones, some missing. This sample has roughly 140,000 clones; more than 70% occur once, and the top ten carry roughly 2%. Sequencing was done on a sample of peripheral blood. The receptor set was obtained from a human donor in a cohort sampled during active COVID-19.

J is TRBJ2-1 and V is TRBV6-5; TRBD2 might be the D (5 bases). CDR3 size: 13 residues. Trimming took 2 bases from V and 9 from J, leaving 11 bases between them. The germline V gene encodes CDR1 MNHEY and CDR2 SVGAGI. The CDR3 region has the DNA TGTGCCAGCAGTTACCCAGGACGGGGTGAGCAGTTCTTC. The encoded protein is CASSYPGRGEQFF.

V is TRBV18 and J is TRBJ1-1; D is unresolved. Germline assignment: CDR1 KGHSH and CDR2 LQKENI. The CDR3 length is 13 residues. Trimming cost V 2 bases and J 1 base, with 5 bases left between them. The CDR3 DNA reads TGTGCCAGCTCACCATCAGAGAACACTGAAGCTTTCTTT. Encoded protein: CASSPSENTEAFF.

The chain links TRBV6-6 to TRBJ2-7; TRBD2 aligns across 9 bases. Germline V gene sequence: CDR1 MNHNY, CDR2 SVGAGI (reference sequence). Unmatched junction bases numbered 7, after V lost 0 bases and J lost 4 bases. This CDR3 spans 16 amino acids. CDR3 bases: TGTGCCAGCAGTTACTCGAGTAGCGGGAGTGTTTACGAGCAGTACTTC. Protein sequence: CASSYSSSGSVYEQYF.

This chain connects TRBV6-5 to TRBJ1-1, with D perhaps matching TRBD1 (6 bases). The CDR3 has 13 residues. Germline CDR1 reads MNHEY; CDR2 reads SVGAGI. Trimming removed 7 bases at V and 5 bases at J, with 14 bases between. CDR3 residues: CASTLTGRTEAFF. In nucleotides, the CDR3 is TGTGCCAGCACCCTGACAGGTCGGACTGAAGCTTTCTTT.

This clone was observed once. J is TRBJ2-7 and V is TRBV6-1, with 7 bases lining up with TRBD2. The CDR3 has 16 residues. V gave up 3 bases and J gave up 3 bases; unmatched junction bases: 11. Germline assignment: CDR1 MNHNS and CDR2 SASEGT. CDR3 in amino acids: CASSEGPTGGGYEQYF. The CDR3 nucleotides read TGTGCCAGCAGTGAGGGTCCTACGGGGGGAGGCTACGAGCAGTACTTC.

This chain connects TRBV7-9 to TRBJ1-5; D perhaps matches TRBD1 (5 bases). Germline values: CDR1 SEHNR, CDR2 FQNEAQ (reference sequence). V was shortened by 0 bases and J by 3 bases, with 6 bases between the two germline ends. CDR3 length: 14 amino acids. The CDR3 nucleotides are TGTGCCAGCAGCTTAGCGGGGCACAATCAGCCCCAGCATTTT. It specifies CASSLAGHNQPQHF.

The chain links TRBV5-1 to TRBJ2-6; 9 bases fit TRBD1. V lost 4 bases and J lost 3; bases outside the gene matches: 8. Germline assignment: CDR1 SGHRS and CDR2 YFSETQ. This CDR3 comprises 17 residues. The CDR3 region has the DNA TGCGCCAGCAGCCCGACAGGGGGAGGATATGGGGCCAACGTCCTGACTTTC. Encoded protein: CASSPTGGGYGANVLTF. Full variable domain (remainder filled in from reference TRBV5-1 and TRBJ2-6): KAGVTQTPRYLIKTRGQQVTLSCSPISGHRSVSWYQQTPGQGLQFLFEYFSETQRNKGNFPGRFSGRQFSNSRSEMNVSTLELGDSALYLCASSPTGGGYGANVLTFGAGSRLTVL.

The V gene is TRBV19, the J gene TRBJ1-5; no firm D call. Germline V lookup: CDR1 LNHDA, CDR2 SQIVND (reference sequence). The V end was cut by 5 bases, the J end by 3 bases, with 14 bases between. CDR3 length equals 15 residues. The CDR3 DNA follows: TGTGCCAGTAGTGCCAATGGGGAGGTCAATCAGCCCCAGCATTTT. This gives the protein CASSANGEVNQPQHF.

This clone came up a few times. The rearrangement uses TRBV18 and TRBJ2-1; the D gene is possibly TRBD1 (6 bases). The V end was cut by 3 bases, the J end by 1 base, with 19 bases between. The CDR3 sequence is 18 residues long. Looked up from germline, CDR1 is KGHSH and CDR2 is LQKENI. The CDR3 loop is CASSPGQGRSNSYNEQFF. DNA of the CDR3: TGTGCCAGCTCACCTGGGCAGGGGCGCTCTAATTCCTACAATGAGCAGTTCTTC.

CDR3 bases: TGTGCCAGCAGCCAACAGGGGGCCGGATCACCCCTCCACTTT. Translated, it gives CASSQQGAGSPLHF. The rearrangement joins TRBV14 to TRBJ1-6; 8 positions agree with TRBD1. V was pared by 2 bases and J by 10 bases, with 4 bases of the junction left unmatched. The CDR3 runs to 14 residues. Germline lookup yields CDR1 SGHDN and CDR2 FVKESK.

This clone has a single count. The chain combines TRBV30 with TRBJ2-7; TRBD2 might be the D (6 bases). Germline V gene sequence: CDR1 GTSNPN, CDR2 SVGIG (reference sequence). Deletions cut 3 bases from V and 6 bases from J, with 12 bases between. The CDR3 spans 12 residues. CDR3 sequence reads: CAWRQGRPEQYF. For the CDR3, the DNA is TGTGCCTGGAGACAAGGGAGGCCCGAGCAGTACTTC.

The V call is TRBV6-2 or TRBV6-3, the J call TRBJ2-7, with D possibly TRBD1 on 5 matching bases. Trimming removed 5 bases at V and 3 bases at J, with 11 bases between. In germline, CDR1 is MNHEY, CDR2 SVGEGT. The CDR3 has 13 residues. CDR3 amino acids: CASSTPGFYEQYF. The CDR3 DNA reads TGTGCCAGCAGTACCCCAGGGTTCTACGAGCAGTACTTC.

The V and J genes are TRBV10-2 and TRBJ2-1; TRBD1 is a possible D gene (6 bases). The CDR3 is made up of 17 amino acids. Germline-derived CDR1 and CDR2 are WSHSY and SAAADI. Trimming removed 0 bases from V and 0 bases from J, with 12 bases in between. CDR3 nucleotide sequence: TGCGCCAGCAGTGAGTCTATAGGACAGTTCTCCTACAATGAGCAGTTCTTC. Residues: CASSESIGQFSYNEQFF.

This chain connects TRBV5-1 to TRBJ2-1; 8 bases are shared with TRBD1. The V gene end was trimmed by 7 bases and the J gene end by 6 bases; junction bases not matched to a gene: 9. The CDR3 extends over 14 amino acids. Germline-derived CDR1 and CDR2 are SGHRS and YFSETQ. The CDR3 sequence: CASRTGPGGNEQFF. CDR3 sequence (DNA): TGCGCCAGCCGGACAGGGCCGGGTGGCAATGAGCAGTTCTTC.

The chain recombines TRBV29-1 with TRBJ2-7, with TRBD2 matching 8 bases. The CDR3 runs to 11 residues. Germline V gene lookup returns CDR1 SQVTM and CDR2 ANQGSEA. The J segment lost 7 bases and the V segment lost 1 base, leaving 0 bases of the junction unmatched. CDR3 amino acids: CSVEASGEQYF. CDR3 DNA sequence: TGCAGCGTTGAAGCTAGCGGGGAGCAGTACTTC.

The gene calls are TRBV6-5 and TRBJ2-1; TRBD1 agrees at 8 bases. The length of the CDR3 is 14 residues. The germline V gene has CDR1 MNHEY and CDR2 SVGAGI. V was pared by 2 bases and J by 7 bases, with 4 bases of the junction left unmatched. The CDR3 sequence is CASSYTTGGNEQFF. As DNA, the CDR3 is TGTGCCAGCAGTTACACTACAGGGGGTAATGAGCAGTTCTTC.

The chain uses TRBV30 and TRBJ1-4; 11 nucleotides match TRBD1. CDR3 length: 17 amino acids. V dropped 0 bases and J dropped 10; count of bases not matched to a gene: 13. Germline V gene data show CDR1 as GTSNPN and CDR2 as SVGIG (reference sequence). The CDR3 nucleotides are TGTGCCTGGAGTGTACCAAGGACAGGGGGCAGGGGCGCAAAACTGTTTTTT. Translation: CAWSVPRTGGRGAKLFF.

J is TRBJ2-3 and V is TRBV5-4, with a possible D match to TRBD2 (6 bases). In germline, CDR1 is SGHNT, CDR2 YYREEE (reference sequence). This CDR3 comprises 15 residues. Trimming shortened V by 4 bases and J by 0 bases, and 12 bases separated the two germline ends. Written as DNA, the CDR3 is TGTGCCAGCAGCCCCCGGGACTCAAGCACAGATACGCAGTATTTT. Protein: CASSPRDSSTDTQYF.

This clone was recorded a few times. The rearrangement uses TRBV19 and TRBJ1-4, with D possibly matching TRBD1 (5 bases). Trimming left V 6 bases short and J 5 bases short, with 16 bases between. Looked up from germline, CDR1 is LNHDA and CDR2 is SQIVND (reference sequence). The CDR3 sequence is 15 residues long. CDR3 in DNA: TGTGCCAGTAGGCCGGACACCCGCGGAAATGAAAAACTGTTTTTT. Translation: CASRPDTRGNEKLFF.

The chain carries TRBV30 and TRBJ1-1, with 8 positions matching TRBD1. From germline, CDR1 is GTSNPN and CDR2 SVGIG (reference sequence). J lost 2 bases, V lost 3 bases, and 8 bases had no gene match. The CDR3 extends over 15 amino acids. In DNA form, the CDR3 reads TGTGCCTGGAGCTCTCAAGGACAGGGTAACACTGAAGCTTTCTTT. The encoded protein is CAWSSQGQGNTEAFF.

V usage is TRBV28 and J usage is TRBJ2-3, with a possible D match to TRBD1 (6 bases). CDR1 and CDR2 from the germline V gene are MDHEN and SYDVKM. The CDR3 covers 14 residues. Between the trimmed V and J ends, which lost 3 bases and 7 bases, there was a span of 14 bases. The CDR3, as DNA: TGTGCCAGCAGTTTGGACAGACCCACGAATACGCAGTATTTT. Amino acids: CASSLDRPTNTQYF.

Only one count was recorded for this clone. The rearrangement uses TRBV5-6 and TRBJ1-4; no clear D gene. Germline loops: CDR1 SGHDT, CDR2 YYEEEE. The V end lost 1 base, the J end lost 8 bases, and 12 bases lay between the germline ends. This CDR3 has 14 amino acids. The CDR3 region is CASSLWAECEKLFF. The CDR3 DNA is TGTGCCAGCAGCTTGTGGGCAGAATGCGAAAAACTGTTTTTT. The full variable domain, in which reference TRBV5-6 and TRBJ1-4 provide the parts outside the CDR3, is DAGVTQSPTHLIKTRGQQVTLRCSPKSGHDTVSWYQQALGQGPQFIFQYYEEEERQRGNFPDRFSGHQFPNYSSELNVNALLLGDSALYLCASSLWAECEKLFFGSGTQLSVL.

The chain combines TRBV9 with TRBJ2-1; D might be TRBD1 (6 bases). Germline values: CDR1 SGDLS, CDR2 YYNGEE. The CDR3 loop spans 16 amino acids. The ends were cut back, 1 base at V and 0 bases at J, with 11 bases in the middle. DNA of the CDR3: TGTGCCAGCAGCGTAAACAGGGCTAGCTCCTACAATGAGCAGTTCTTC. Amino acids: CASSVNRASSYNEQFF.

The genes are TRBV7-2 and TRBJ2-1, with 10 bases that match TRBD2. The CDR3 contains 16 residues. CDR1 is SGHTA and CDR2 is FQGNSA in the germline V gene. V lost 4 bases to trimming and J lost 4 bases; unmatched junction nucleotides: 7. This CDR3 is CASSWSGGAGYNEQFF. For the CDR3, the DNA is TGTGCCAGCAGCTGGAGCGGGGGGGCGGGGTACAATGAGCAGTTCTTC.

The chain links TRBV5-5 to TRBJ2-2; 9 bases map to TRBD2. Per the germline V gene, CDR1 is SGHKS and CDR2 is YYEKEE (reference sequence). The CDR3 has 16 amino acids. V lost 2 bases and J lost 0; bases outside the gene matches: 2. The CDR3 DNA reads as TGTGCCAGCAGCTTCGGCGGGAGGGCGAACACCGGGGAGCTGTTTTTT. This sequence encodes CASSFGGRANTGELFF.

This chain uses TRBV5-1 with TRBJ2-7; D possibly corresponds to TRBD1 (7 bases). Germline V gives CDR1 SGHRS, CDR2 YFSETQ. The length of the CDR3 is 15 residues. V lost 4 bases, J lost 7 bases, and 21 bases lay in between. CDR3 amino acids: CASSTPGTARGEQYF. DNA of the CDR3: TGCGCCAGCAGCACCCCCGGGACTGCCAGGGGGGAGCAGTACTTC.

This chain links TRBV10-2 with TRBJ2-7; 10 nucleotides agree with TRBD2. The CDR3 contains 16 residues. Trimming cost V 3 bases and J 0 bases; bases outside gene matches: 5. The germline CDR1 and CDR2 sequences are WSHSY and SAAADI. CDR3 nucleotides: TGCGCCAGCAGTGACCCGGGACTAGCGAGCTCCTACGAGCAGTACTTC. As protein: CASSDPGLASSYEQYF.

CDR3 amino acids: CASSLGQINQPQHF. CDR3 sequence (DNA): TGTGCCAGCAGTTTAGGGCAGATCAATCAGCCCCAGCATTTT. The chain has TRBV27 and TRBJ1-5, with D uncertain. The V and J ends lost 2 bases and 3 bases respectively, with 8 bases between them. The CDR3 is 14 residues long. Per the germline V gene, CDR1 is MNHEY and CDR2 is SMNVEV (reference sequence).